The rows below give T cell receptor beta chains drawn from one sample of a study of cytomegalovirus exposure and HLA in healthy donors. The assay was immunoSEQ multiplex PCR, and TCRdb's table has in-frame clones only and misses some. The table lists about 150,000 clones, 76% of them singletons. Sample: PBMCs. These receptors came from a woman aged 40 to 50 in good health and CMV-seronegative. CDR3s include the opening cysteine and the closing phenylalanine or tryptophan. A D gene is named only where the DNA matches it firmly. Rows give clone size only sometimes, using once, few, many, or a class for an expanded clone.

TRBJ2-2 | once | - | TRBV1 | TGCACCAGCAGCCCAAATGGGGAAAGCGGGGGGAACACCGGGGAGCTGTTTTTT | CTSSPNGESGGNTGELFF
TRBJ2-1 | - | TRBD2 | TRBV13 | TGTGCCAGCAAAGAAGGGACTAGCGGTTACAATGAGCAGTTCTTC | CASKEGTSGYNEQFF
TRBJ1-5 | few | TRBD1 | TRBV19 | TGTGCCAGTAGTATTGGACAGGGAAATCAGCCCCAGCATTTT | CASSIGQGNQPQHF
TRBJ2-2 | once | - | TRBV7-9 | TGTGCCAGCAACTGGGGGACTACCGGGGAGCTGTTTTTT | CASNWGTTGELFF
TRBJ2-2 | few | - | TRBV5-4 | TGTGCCAGCAGCTCCGGGTCTCTAATGAACACCGGGGAGCTGTTTTTT | CASSSGSLMNTGELFF
TRBJ2-3 | once | - | TRBV10-2 | TGCGCCAGCAGGGGGGGATCGAGGGGGGGAGATACGCAGTATTTT | CASRGGSRGGDTQYF
TRBJ1-2 | - | - | TRBV9 | TGTGCCAGCAGGGAGGGTGTTTCTAACTATGGCTACACCTTC | CASREGVSNYGYTF
TRBJ2-1 | - | TRBD2 | TRBV19 | TGTGCCAGTAGTATTATCGGGGGGGAGTACAATGAGCAGTTCTTC | CASSIIGGEYNEQFF
TRBJ1-4 | few | TRBD1 | TRBV14 | TGTGCCAGCAGCCGCACCGGGACAGGGTTTGAAAAACTGTTTTTT | CASSRTGTGFEKLFF
TRBJ2-7 | - | - | TRBV12-5 | TGTGCTAGTGGTTCGATACTAGGTCACGAGCAGTACTTC | CASGSILGHEQYF
TRBJ1-6 | - | - | TRBV28 | TGTGCCAGCAGTCGGAGACAGATTTATAATTCACCCCTCCACTTT | CASSRRQIYNSPLHF
TRBJ1-1 | - | - | TRBV4-1 | TGCGCCAGCAGCCTCCCGGGATTTACTGAAGCTTTCTTT | CASSLPGFTEAFF
TRBJ2-1 | - | - | TRBV5-1 | TGCGCCAGCAGCTTGGGGGCAGGGTGGGGCAATGAGCAGTTCTTC | CASSLGAGWGNEQFF
TRBJ2-7 | - | TRBD1 | TRBV5-1 | TGCGCCAGCAGCTTGGTTGTCCCCGGGACAGGGGATACCTACGAGCAGTACTTC | CASSLVVPGTGDTYEQYF
TRBJ1-2 | - | - | TRBV13 | TGTGCCAGCAGCGATATCCCCCTCCTCGGGGGGCGCGGCTATGGCTACACCTTC | CASSDIPLLGGRGYGYTF
TRBJ1-1 | - | - | TRBV4-2 | TGTGCCAGCAGCCTAGACGCTATGGGGGGGAACACTGAAGCTTTCTTT | CASSLDAMGGNTEAFF
TRBJ1-6 | once | - | TRBV27 | TGTGCCAGCAGTTTAGAGAGCTCCTATAATTCACCCCTCCACTTT | CASSLESSYNSPLHF
TRBJ1-1 | - | TRBD1 | TRBV5-1 | TGCGCCAGCAGCTCAACAGGGGGCGTTGGGGACACTGAAGCTTTCTTT | CASSSTGGVGDTEAFF
TRBJ1-1 | few | - | TRBV28 | TGTGCCAGCAGCCCAGGACAAGGTACTGAAGCTTTCTTT | CASSPGQGTEAFF
TRBJ1-1 | - | - | TRBV19 | TGTGCCAGCCTCCAGGGGAACACTGAAGCTTTCTTT | CASLQGNTEAFF
TRBJ2-3 | - | TRBD2 | TRBV10-2 | TGCGCCAGCAGTGATTGGGGACTAGAGGTGGGCACAGATACGCAGTATTTT | CASSDWGLEVGTDTQYF
TRBJ2-7 | - | - | TRBV6-5 | TGTGCCAGCAGTTACTCGACCGGGGAAACGCTCTACGAGCAGTACTTC | CASSYSTGETLYEQYF
TRBJ1-2 | few | TRBD1 | TRBV30 | TGTGCCTGGAGTGCTCCAGGGGGAGCCTCCTATGGCTACACCTTC | CAWSAPGGASYGYTF
TRBJ1-1 | - | - | TRBV6-5 | TGTGCCAGCAGTTCTTCAGGGGCAGGGGCCTACACTGAAGCTTTCTTT | CASSSSGAGAYTEAFF
TRBJ2-1 | - | - | TRBV18 | TGCGCCAGCTCACAGAGCGGGTTCTCCTACAATGAGCAGTTCTTC | CASSQSGFSYNEQFF
TRBJ2-3 | - | - | TRBV29-1 | TGCAGCGTTACACAGGGAGTTAGAAGCATCTATAGCACAGATACGCAGTATTTT | CSVTQGVRSIYSTDTQYF
TRBJ2-7 | - | TRBD1 | TRBV7-9 | TGTTCCAGCAGCTATCCGGGACAGCCCTACGAGCAGTACTTC | CSSSYPGQPYEQYF
TRBJ1-2 | - | TRBD1 | TRBV13 | TGTGCCAGCAGCCCCGGACAGGGGCCCTATGGCTACACCTTC | CASSPGQGPYGYTF
TRBJ2-5 | - | - | TRBV5-1 | TGCGCCAGCAGCCCCGGGACACAAGAGACCCAGTACTTC | CASSPGTQETQYF
TRBJ2-7 | - | TRBD2 | TRBV5-6 | TGTGCCAGCAGCTTGGGACTAGCGGGAGTCTACGAGCAGTACTTC | CASSLGLAGVYEQYF
TRBJ1-5 | - | TRBD1 | TRBV5-8 | TGTGCCAGCAGCTTGTCTACAGGGGGACAGCCCCAGCATTTT | CASSLSTGGQPQHF
TRBJ1-2 | once | - | TRBV30 | TGTGCCTGGAGTGTATCAGTTCTAGCTAACTATGGCTACACCTTC | CAWSVSVLANYGYTF
TRBJ1-2 | - | - | TRBV4-1 | TGCGCCAGCAGCCAAGCAGGGATTGTCTATGGCTACACCTTC | CASSQAGIVYGYTF
TRBJ1-6 | - | - | TRBV7-3 | TGTGCCAGCAGCTTCCTTAGGGGGGGAACAGGTGCCAGCTCCTATAATTCACCCCTCCACTTT | CASSFLRGGTGASSYNSPLHF
TRBJ2-7 | - | TRBD2 | TRBV19 | TGTGCCAGTAGTACGGACCGGGACAGGGGGAAAAGGACTAGCGGGGGGGCGTTCTCCTACGAGCAGTACTTC | CASSTDRDRGKRTSGGAFSYEQYF
TRBJ2-2 | - | - | TRBV9 | TGTGCCAGCAGCCAGAACACCGGGGAGCTGTTTTTT | CASSQNTGELFF
TRBJ2-7 | few | - | TRBV27 | TGTGCCAGCAGCCTTAGCAGGGGCGAGCAGTACTTC | CASSLSRGEQYF
TRBJ1-1 | few | - | TRBV19 | TGTGCCAGTAGTCTCCGGGGTGAAGCTTTCTTT | CASSLRGEAFF
TRBJ2-2 | - | - | TRBV7-9 | TGTGCCAGCAGCTTGGGGGGAGCCTCCGGGGAGCTGTTTTTT | CASSLGGASGELFF
TRBJ1-5 | - | - | TRBV28 | TGTGCCAGCACCCTCCCGGGGAACAATCAGCCCCAGCATTTT | CASTLPGNNQPQHF
TRBJ1-1 | - | - | TRBV27 | TGTGCCAGCAGGAACAATGAACCGAACACTGAAGCTTTCTTT | CASRNNEPNTEAFF
TRBJ1-2 | - | - | TRBV19 | TGTGCCAGTAGTTCATCGCGCCTAGCTAACTATGGCTACACCTTC | CASSSSRLANYGYTF
TRBJ1-5 | - | TRBD1 | TRBV5-1 | TGCGCCAGCAGCCCGGGACAGGGTAGCAATCAGCCCCAGCATTTT | CASSPGQGSNQPQHF
TRBJ1-5 | - | - | TRBV18 | TGTGCCAGCTCTCTCGAGAAGAATCAGCCCCAGCATTTT | CASSLEKNQPQHF
TRBJ2-7 | once | - | TRBV7-2 | TGTGCCAGCAGAACCGGACTTTTCTCCTACGAGCAGTACTTC | CASRTGLFSYEQYF
TRBJ2-1 | - | - | TRBV5-1 | TGCGCCAGCAGCCTCCCCTCCGGGGACAATGAGCAGTTCTTC | CASSLPSGDNEQFF
TRBJ1-1 | - | - | TRBV6-5 | TGTGCCAGCAGTTACCAACGGTGGGGGGTGACTTTCTTT | CASSYQRWGVTFF
TRBJ1-2 | - | TRBD1 | TRBV5-1 | TGCGCCAGCAGACCGACCCCGGGGACAGGGCGGAGGTCTAACTATGGCTACACCTTC | CASRPTPGTGRRSNYGYTF
TRBJ2-5 | once | TRBD1 | TRBV30 | TGTGCCTGGAGGGGACAGTTCCAAGAGACCCAGTACTTC | CAWRGQFQETQYF
TRBJ1-1 | - | - | TRBV11-1 | TGTGCCAGCAGCATAAGCCCACGGGCTGAAGCTTTCTTT | CASSISPRAEAFF
TRBJ1-5 | few | TRBD1 | TRBV5-8 | TGTGCCAGCAGCGGACAGGGCAGGGGCAATCAGCCCCAGCATTTT | CASSGQGRGNQPQHF
TRBJ1-1 | - | - | TRBV19 | TGTGCCAGTAGTATACCAAACAGGAGACTAGCTTTCTTT | CASSIPNRRLAFF
TRBJ2-7 | - | - | TRBV18 | TGTGCCAGCTCACCAGGGGGGAGGTACGAGCAGTACTTC | CASSPGGRYEQYF
TRBJ1-1 | few | TRBD1 | TRBV7-9 | TGTGCCAGCAGCCCACAGGGGGTGAACACTGAAGCTTTCTTT | CASSPQGVNTEAFF
TRBJ2-7 | - | - | TRBV11-2 | TGTGCCAGCAGCGCACTTAACTCCTACGAGCAGTACTTC | CASSALNSYEQYF